This record concerns one TCR beta chain sequence. Its antigen remains unidentified. Germline lookup yields CDR1 SEHNR and CDR2 FQNEAQ (reference sequence). The CDR3 consists of 15 residues. V lost 6 bases, J lost 1 base, and 4 bases stayed unmatched. The data originate from a study of T cell repertoires in cytomegalovirus infection. As for the study in general: The authors relied on CMV epitopes, both recently identified HLA-C-restricted and well-studied HLA-B-restricted. CMV infection together with matching HLA type was indicated by public TCR beta signatures.

Study-wide results and limits: HLA-C-restricted CMV clonotypes gave the most frequent clonotype in two of eight donors.

Using its own MiXCR run on the reads, TCRdb lists one record per CDR3 protein. The repertoire holds around 770,000 distinct CDR3 sequences, with 25% to 35% as singletons. The sequenced sample was cultured CD8+ T cells from PBMCs, obtained from culture after CMV antigen stimulation. J is TRBJ2-1 and V is TRBV7-9, with 9 bases that match TRBD2. The TCR was taken from a human donor in good health (CMV status not recorded). Some clones in this sample may be carry-over from other donors' samples. CDR3 nucleotide sequence: TGTGCCAGCAGACACGCGGGGGGGTCCTACAATGAGCAGTTCTTC. Protein sequence: CASRHAGGSYNEQFF.